Listed here are 3 T cell receptor beta chains from one sample, sequenced in a study of blood T cell repertoires in COVID-19. Clones were read by immunoSEQ multiplex PCR, and TCRdb kept only the in-frame ones, dropping some. The sample contains around 240,000 clones, 80% to 90% of which appear only once. The sample was PBMCs or T cells enriched from blood (not recorded which). These receptors came from a man aged 50 to 60 who had been exposed to COVID-19.

CDR3 bases: TGTGCGACATCGGGACAGGGTAGCTCCTATAATTCACCCCTCCACTTT. Translation: CATSGQGSSYNSPLHF. This chain joins TRBV2 and TRBJ1-6; 9 bases match TRBD1. Looked up from germline, CDR1 is SNHLY and CDR2 is FYNNEI. This CDR3 is built from 16 residues.

This chain connects TRBV6-1 to TRBJ2-5, with a weak D call TRBD2 (6 bases). The V and J ends lost 2 bases and 2 bases respectively, with 6 bases between them. The CDR3 length is 13 residues. The germline gives CDR1 MNHNS, CDR2 SASEGT. Here the CDR3 DNA reads TGTGCCAGCAGTGAACTAGCGCAAGAGACCCAGTACTTC. It yields the protein CASSELAQETQYF.

V and J are TRBV3-1 (or the pseudogene TRBV3-2) and TRBJ1-1; 8 bases line up with TRBD1. This CDR3 is 15 amino acids long. Germline CDR1 LGHDT, CDR2 YNNKEL (reference sequence). The ends lost 4 bases at V and 1 base at J; junction bases unmatched: 5. This chain's CDR3 is CASSLQGVENTEAFF. In DNA form, the CDR3 reads TGTGCCAGCAGCCTACAGGGGGTAGAGAACACTGAAGCTTTCTTT.